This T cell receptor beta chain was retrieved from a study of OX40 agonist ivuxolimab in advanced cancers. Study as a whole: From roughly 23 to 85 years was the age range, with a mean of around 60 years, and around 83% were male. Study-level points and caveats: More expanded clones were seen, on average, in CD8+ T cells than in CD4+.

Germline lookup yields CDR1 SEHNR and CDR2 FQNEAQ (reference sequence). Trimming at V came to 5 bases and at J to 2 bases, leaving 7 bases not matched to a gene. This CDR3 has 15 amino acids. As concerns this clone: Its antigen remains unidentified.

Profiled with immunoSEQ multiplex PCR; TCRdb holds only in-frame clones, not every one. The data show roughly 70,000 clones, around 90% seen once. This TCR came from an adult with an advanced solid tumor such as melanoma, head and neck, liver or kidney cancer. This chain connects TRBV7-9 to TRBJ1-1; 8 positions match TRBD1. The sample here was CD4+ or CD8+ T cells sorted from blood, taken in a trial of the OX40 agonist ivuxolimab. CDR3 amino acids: CASSDGQGINTEAFF. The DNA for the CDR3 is TGTGCCAGCAGCGACGGACAGGGAATAAACACTGAAGCTTTCTTT. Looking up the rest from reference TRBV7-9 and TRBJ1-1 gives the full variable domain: DTGVSQNPRHKITKRGQNVTFRCDPISEHNRLYWYRQTLGQGPEFLTYFQNEAQLEKSRLLSDRFSAERPKGSFSTLEIQRTEQGDSAMYLCASSDGQGINTEAFFGQGTRLTVV.